The TCR beta chain described here comes from a study of blood T cell repertoires in COVID-19. For the study at large: Samples taken during acute and convalescent COVID-19 were collected in the United States, Italy and Spain. T cells, B-cell-depleted T cells, or PBMCs supplied cDNA or gDNA.

Per the study methods: The assay estimated nucleated cells by amplifying reference gene primers. The method was immunoSEQ multiplex PCR; TCRdb's version includes in-frame clones alone and lacks a portion of them. Clone size and V and J calls were adopted from that table, with D and trimming inferred from the DNA. The table has 150,000 to 160,000 clones, 60% to 85% seen once. This CDR3 comprises 13 residues. Germline lookup yields CDR1 PRHDT and CDR2 FYEKMQ (reference sequence). J lost 7 bases, V lost 5 bases, and 7 bases had no gene match. The table lists this clone with a count of one. The origin of this receptor is a man of 80 years or more with acute or convalescent COVID-19. This chain links TRBV13 with TRBJ2-5; 7 bases fit TRBD1. The sample taken for sequencing was peripheral blood. The CDR3 reads CASSPTGVATQYF. The CDR3 coding sequence is TGTGCCAGCAGCCCCACAGGGGTGGCGACCCAGTACTTC.